This T cell receptor (beta chain) originates from a study of T-cell reconstitution after alpha-beta-depleted transplantation in children. This clonotype was observed many times. This CDR3 region has 16 residues. In germline, CDR1 is SGHDT, CDR2 YYEEEE. V shed 5 bases and J shed 6 bases, with 20 bases lying between them. The TCRbeta library was prepared with unique molecular identifiers. TCRdb recomputed calls from the PCR reads with MiXCR, one row per CDR3 protein. The repertoire includes approximately 650,000 distinct CDR3 sequences, around 12% of them detected once, and about 0.79% sits in the top ten.

This TCR came from a girl between 2 and 10 years old with congenital amegakaryocytic thrombocytopenia, due to receive a stem cell transplant. Material: PBMCs, obtained before TCRalphabeta/CD19-depleted stem cell transplant. The chain carries TRBV5-6 and TRBJ1-4; D uncertain. The CDR3, as DNA: TGTGCCAGCAGTTCCACTCTGCGGGTAGATGATGAAAAACTGTTTTTT. It encodes CASSSTLRVDDEKLFF.